The 32 T cell receptor beta chains reported below all come from one sample, sequenced in a study of blood T cells in healthy people across ages. It was with a sample-barcoded 5' primer and a J-beta primer mix that a second PCR of about 6 to 12 cycles was run. TCRdb itself ran the 5' RACE reads through MiXCR, one entry per CDR3 protein. The sample holds 850,000 to 1,100,000 distinct CDR3 sequences, around two fifths seen once. Sequenced sample: blood. The receptors originated from a man aged 18 to 29 in good health.

The chain is built from TRBV18 and TRBJ2-1, with a weak D call TRBD1 (5 bases). The germline gives CDR1 KGHSH, CDR2 LQKENI. The V and J ends lost 3 bases and 4 bases respectively, with 16 bases between them. This CDR3 is built from 16 residues. The CDR3 region is CASSPTQGIGYNEQFF. In DNA, the CDR3 is TGTGCCAGCTCACCGACCCAGGGAATAGGGTACAATGAGCAGTTCTTC. The entire variable domain, with the rest obtained from reference TRBV18 and TRBJ2-1, is as follows: NAGVMQNPRHLVRRRGQEARLRCSPMKGHSHVYWYRQLPEEGLKFMVYLQKENIIDESGMPKERFSAEFPKEGPSILRIQQVVRGDSAAYFCASSPTQGIGYNEQFFGPGTRLTVL.

This clonotype was seen more than once but under ten times. The chain combines TRBV20-1 with TRBJ2-1; D remains unclear. This CDR3 comprises 11 residues. V lost 6 bases to trimming and J lost 8 bases, with 11 bases between them. Germline loops: CDR1 DFQATT, CDR2 SNEGSKA (reference sequence). For the CDR3, the DNA is TGCAGTGCGCACCACACTGATGAGCAGTTCTTC. It specifies CSAHHTDEQFF.

The chain recombines TRBV7-3 with TRBJ2-6, with TRBD1 identical over 12 bases. The CDR3 is 18 amino acids. Trimming removed 1 base from V and 2 bases from J; junction bases left unmatched: 3. Germline CDR1 reads SGHTA; CDR2 reads FQGTGA. The DNA for the CDR3 is TGTGCCAGCAGCTTAATCGGGACAGGGGGCGCTGGGGCCAACGTCCTGACTTTC. It specifies CASSLIGTGGAGANVLTF.

J is TRBJ2-7 and V is TRBV12-3 or TRBV12-4; D gene uncertain. The germline V and J ends were trimmed by 0 bases and 5 bases, with 14 bases remaining between them. The CDR3 covers 15 residues. CDR3 nucleotide sequence: TGTGCCAGCAGTTTAGCGCTACGGGCCCCACACGAGCAGTACTTC. Translated, it gives CASSLALRAPHEQYF.

The chain joins TRBV2 to TRBJ2-1; D is perhaps TRBD1 (5 bases). Germline V gene data show CDR1 as SNHLY and CDR2 as FYNNEI. Trimming cost V 4 bases and J 8 bases, with 15 bases left between them. This CDR3 has 14 amino acids. CDR3 DNA: TGTGCCAGCAGTGGGCCAGGGTTAAGGGATGAGCAGTTCTTC. It yields the protein CASSGPGLRDEQFF.

This chain connects TRBV27 to TRBJ1-1; weak D call: TRBD1 (6 bases). Trimming removed 4 bases at V and 1 base at J, with 13 bases between. Germline lookup yields CDR1 MNHEY and CDR2 SMNVEV (reference sequence). The CDR3 totals 15 residues. In nucleotides, the CDR3 is TGTGCCAGCAGTTGGGGGGCGACGGGGAACACTGAAGCTTTCTTT. Protein product: CASSWGATGNTEAFF.

In this sample, this clonotype turned up once. The chain carries TRBV7-2 and TRBJ2-2; TRBD1 is a possible D gene (5 bases). This CDR3 region has 15 residues. CDR1 is SGHTA, CDR2 FQGNSA, per germline. V was cut by 3 bases and J by 4 bases, with 12 bases left in between. DNA for the CDR3: TGTGCCAGCAGCTTGGCAGGGCCAAGCACCGGGGAGCTGTTTTTT. It is translated as CASSLAGPSTGELFF.

V and J are TRBV7-9 and TRBJ1-4; D is unresolved. CDR3 length: 17 amino acids. V was trimmed by 1 base and J by 0 bases, leaving 12 bases between them. CDR1 and CDR2 (germline): SEHNR, FQNEAQ (reference sequence). The CDR3 nucleotides are TGTGCCAGCAGCTTAGGACGTCTCCTTGCAACTAATGAAAAACTGTTTTTT. Translation gives CASSLGRLLATNEKLFF.

J is TRBJ1-2 and V is TRBV27; weak D call: TRBD1 (6 bases). The germline V gene has CDR1 MNHEY and CDR2 SMNVEV (reference sequence). Trimming left V 6 bases short and J 5 bases short, with 16 bases between. This CDR3 has 14 amino acids. CDR3 nucleotide sequence: TGTGCCAGCAGCAGCGGGGGGCTTGCTTATGGCTACACCTTC. Residues: CASSSGGLAYGYTF.

For this clonotype: One junction end does not reproduce the germline sequence, and a read error may be involved. This rearrangement joins TRBV27 to TRBJ2-7, with 10 bases identical to TRBD1. CDR1 is MNHEY and CDR2 is SMNVEV in the germline V gene (reference sequence). This CDR3 has 15 amino acids. CDR3 protein: CTSSFRGQGSYEQYF. The CDR3 nucleotides are TGTACCAGCAGTTTTCGGGGACAGGGGTCCTACGAGCAGTACTTC.

The gene calls are TRBV7-2 and TRBJ2-7; 11 bases align to TRBD2. Germline V gene data show CDR1 as SGHTA and CDR2 as FQGNSA. The V and J ends lost 2 bases and 6 bases, in that order; junction bases with no gene match: 9. The CDR3 is 16 residues long. The DNA of the CDR3 is TGTGCCAGCAGCTTATCCCCGACTAGCGGGGTTCGCGAGCAGTACTTC. It yields the protein CASSLSPTSGVREQYF.

The gene calls are TRBV20-1 and TRBJ2-3, with 9 bases lining up with TRBD2. This CDR3 is built from 15 residues. Germline-derived CDR1 and CDR2 are DFQATT and SNEGSKA (reference sequence). Unmatched junction bases numbered 4, after V lost 3 bases and J lost 0 bases. CDR3 bases: TGCAGTGCTAGGGGGACTAGCCCTAGCACAGATACGCAGTATTTT. It yields the protein CSARGTSPSTDTQYF.

This CDR3 is CSARGPDSNQPQHF. Written as DNA, the CDR3 is TGCAGTGCTAGAGGTCCGGATAGCAATCAGCCCCAGCATTTT. The J gene is TRBJ1-5, the V gene TRBV20-1; D gene unclear. This CDR3 has 14 residues. V was clipped by 1 base and J by 0 bases, with 7 bases between them. Germline V lookup: CDR1 DFQATT, CDR2 SNEGSKA (reference sequence).

This clonotype was seen only once. A much larger clonotype is one base distant, so this may be a read error. The V gene is TRBV3-1, the J gene TRBJ2-5, with 7 bases aligning to TRBD2. The J call may be incorrect, as the DNA end agrees better with TRBJ2-7. Germline CDR1 and CDR2: LGHDT and YNNKEL (reference sequence). The CDR3 consists of 15 residues. The CDR3 is CAGSPSGPNSYEQYF. CDR3 bases: TGTGCCGGCAGTCCTAGCGGACCTAACTCCTACGAGCAGTACTTC.

This clonotype was counted between two and nine times. V gene TRBV7-2 combines with J gene TRBJ1-4; 8 bases map to TRBD1. This CDR3 region has 15 residues. V shed 5 bases and J 7 bases; nucleotides not matched to a gene: 9. Germline CDR1 and CDR2: SGHTA and FQGNSA. CDR3 in DNA: TGTGCCAGCAGCCCGACAGGGGCCTGGGGTGAAAAACTGTTTTTT. It codes for CASSPTGAWGEKLFF.

The gene calls are TRBV7-9 and TRBJ2-5; 12 nucleotides match TRBD1. The CDR3 loop spans 17 amino acids. The germline V gene encodes CDR1 SEHNR and CDR2 FQNEAQ (reference sequence). The ends lost 3 bases at V and 11 bases at J; junction bases unmatched: 16. The CDR3 loop reads CASSLGGTGGIDNEQYF. Written as DNA, the CDR3 is TGTGCCAGCAGCTTGGGGGGGACAGGGGGCATCGACAATGAGCAGTACTTC.

Worth noting for this clonotype: In this CDR3 the conserved last residue, phenylalanine or tryptophan, is missing, so a read error is likely. This chain joins TRBV9 and TRBJ2-1, with 11 positions matching TRBD2. The germline CDR1 and CDR2 sequences are SGDLS and YYNGEE. This CDR3 comprises 15 residues. Losses at the gene ends were 6 bases for V and 7 bases for J; bases not matched to a gene: 9. DNA for the CDR3: TGTGCCAGCACCCCTTTTACTAGCGGGGGAAATGAGCAGTTCCTC. Translating it yields CASTPFTSGGNEQFL.

This chain links TRBV12-3 or TRBV12-4 with TRBJ1-6; 8 nucleotides align to TRBD1. This CDR3 spans 14 amino acids. V shed 5 bases, J shed 11 bases, and the junction held 8 bases outside the gene matches. CDR3 nucleotide sequence: TGTGCCAGCAGTCGGGAATACAGGGGGACACCCCTCCACTTT. This codes for CASSREYRGTPLHF.

This clonotype was counted a few times. The gene calls are TRBV4-2 and TRBJ2-4; 11 bases are shared with TRBD2. The trim removed 4 bases at V and 0 bases at J, leaving 14 bases unmatched. This CDR3 is 20 amino acids long. Germline lookup yields CDR1 LGHNA and CDR2 YNFKEQ. CDR3 DNA sequence: TGTGCCAGCAGCCCGATTGCCGGGACTAGCGGAATTTTAGCCAAAAACATTCAGTACTTC. Translating it yields CASSPIAGTSGILAKNIQYF.

Remarks on this clonotype: A single base separates this from a much larger clone, so it may be a read error. CDR3 residues: CASSPAGAGDEKLFF. CDR3 in DNA: TGTGCCAGCAGCCCGGCCGGGGCAGGTGATGAAAAACTGTTTTTT. The chain carries TRBV4-2 and TRBJ1-4; the D gene is possibly TRBD1 (5 bases). V lost 4 bases and J 6 bases, leaving 15 bases between the germline ends. The V gene's germline CDR1 is LGHNA and CDR2 YNFKEQ. The length of the CDR3 is 15 residues.

This clonotype was seen a handful of times. A junction end diverges from the germline sequence, so it may reflect a read error. This sequence joins TRBV2 and TRBJ2-5; D is unresolved. The CDR3 has 15 residues. Looked up from germline, CDR1 is SNHLY and CDR2 is FYNNEI. The CDR3 loop is CSSIPFTVGQETQYF. The CDR3 bases are TGCAGCAGTATCCCCTTCACAGTGGGCCAAGAGACCCAGTACTTC.

The V call is TRBV27, the J call TRBJ2-7, with D hard to call. V gave up 5 bases and J gave up 2 bases, with 13 bases separating them. The CDR3 runs to 14 residues. In germline, CDR1 is MNHEY, CDR2 SMNVEV (reference sequence). The CDR3 sequence: CASSPRQTAYEQYF. The CDR3 DNA reads as TGTGCCAGCAGTCCCCGACAAACGGCCTACGAGCAGTACTTC.

V usage is TRBV29-1 and J usage is TRBJ2-5; tentatively, D is TRBD1 (6 bases). The CDR3 is made up of 13 amino acids. Per the germline V gene, CDR1 is SQVTM and CDR2 is ANQGSEA. V was pared by 4 bases and J by 11 bases, with 20 bases between. CDR3 sequence reads: CSVGTASYNEQYF. The CDR3 coding sequence is TGCAGCGTTGGGACAGCCAGCTACAATGAGCAGTACTTC.

The J gene is TRBJ2-3, the V gene TRBV2; D is possibly TRBD2 (5 bases). The V gene's germline CDR1 is SNHLY and CDR2 FYNNEI. CDR3 size: 14 residues. The ends were cut back, 10 bases at V and 0 bases at J, with 14 bases in the middle. The CDR3 is CATRWETSTDTQYF. The CDR3 bases are TGTGCCACCCGGTGGGAGACTAGCACAGATACGCAGTATTTT.

The V call is TRBV5-1, the J call TRBJ1-2; 7 positions agree with TRBD1. Germline V CDR1 and CDR2: SGHRS, YFSETQ. Trimming at V came to 4 bases and at J to 3 bases, leaving 12 bases not matched to a gene. The CDR3 contains 16 residues. CDR3 nucleotide sequence: TGCGCCAGCAGCCCTTCCCCGGGACAGCACTACTATGGCTACACCTTC. As protein: CASSPSPGQHYYGYTF.

V gene TRBV28 combines with J gene TRBJ1-1, with D perhaps TRBD1 (5 bases). From germline, CDR1 is MDHEN and CDR2 SYDVKM. V lost 7 bases, J lost 5 bases, and 11 bases lay in between. The CDR3 runs 12 residues. CDR3 in DNA: TGTGCCAGCAACAAACAGGAAACTGAAGCTTTCTTT. Its translation: CASNKQETEAFF.

The chain recombines TRBV6-5 with TRBJ1-1; D possibly corresponds to TRBD1 (5 bases). Trimming removed 11 bases at V and 3 bases at J, with 16 bases between. Per germline, CDR1 MNHEY and CDR2 SVGAGI. This CDR3 is 13 amino acids long. CDR3: CASRPGPDTEAFF. Here the CDR3 DNA reads TGTGCCTCCAGGCCAGGGCCGGACACTGAAGCTTTCTTT.

This clonotype has only a few counts. One junction end disagrees with the germline gene, perhaps due to a read error. The chain carries TRBV6-5 and TRBJ2-2; D unresolved. The germline gives CDR1 MNHEY, CDR2 SVGAGI. CDR3 length: 14 residues. In DNA form, the CDR3 reads TGTGCCAGCGGTTACATTCCTCCGACCGGGGAGCTGTTTTTT. Amino acids: CASGYIPPTGELFF.

This clonotype was observed a few times. The CDR3 is CASIVSSGTDTQYF. The CDR3 nucleotides are TGTGCCAGCATAGTTAGCTCCGGGACAGATACGCAGTATTTT. This chain links TRBV28 with TRBJ2-3; no reliable D call. Germline V CDR1 and CDR2: MDHEN, SYDVKM. V gave up 7 bases and J gave up 3 bases, with 14 bases separating them. CDR3 length: 14 residues.

This clonotype was recorded at least ten times. The rearrangement joins TRBV9 to TRBJ1-1; a weak D match, TRBD1 (5 bases). With 4 bases removed from V and 8 bases from J, the gap between germline ends came to 18 bases. Germline lookup yields CDR1 SGDLS and CDR2 YYNGEE. CDR3 size: 14 residues. The CDR3 bases are TGTGCCAGCAGCCCCGGATCCACAGGAACCGAAGCTTTCTTT. It encodes CASSPGSTGTEAFF.

The genes are TRBV7-8 and TRBJ1-4; D unclear. Germline V lookup: CDR1 SGHVS, CDR2 FQNEAQ. There are 15 residues in the CDR3. Trimming shortened V by 5 bases and J by 7 bases, and 17 bases separated the two germline ends. The CDR3 bases are TGTGCCAGCAGCCCTTGGGGAGATATTGCTGAAAAACTGTTTTTT. Translating gives CASSPWGDIAEKLFF.

The chain employs TRBV2 and TRBJ1-6, with a tentative D call TRBD1 (5 bases). There are 14 residues in the CDR3. Trimming removed 11 bases from V and 7 bases from J, with 18 bases in between. Germline values: CDR1 SNHLY, CDR2 FYNNEI. The CDR3 is CAGTVTRTNSPLHF. The CDR3, as DNA: TGTGCCGGAACAGTGACCCGGACAAATTCACCCCTCCACTTT.